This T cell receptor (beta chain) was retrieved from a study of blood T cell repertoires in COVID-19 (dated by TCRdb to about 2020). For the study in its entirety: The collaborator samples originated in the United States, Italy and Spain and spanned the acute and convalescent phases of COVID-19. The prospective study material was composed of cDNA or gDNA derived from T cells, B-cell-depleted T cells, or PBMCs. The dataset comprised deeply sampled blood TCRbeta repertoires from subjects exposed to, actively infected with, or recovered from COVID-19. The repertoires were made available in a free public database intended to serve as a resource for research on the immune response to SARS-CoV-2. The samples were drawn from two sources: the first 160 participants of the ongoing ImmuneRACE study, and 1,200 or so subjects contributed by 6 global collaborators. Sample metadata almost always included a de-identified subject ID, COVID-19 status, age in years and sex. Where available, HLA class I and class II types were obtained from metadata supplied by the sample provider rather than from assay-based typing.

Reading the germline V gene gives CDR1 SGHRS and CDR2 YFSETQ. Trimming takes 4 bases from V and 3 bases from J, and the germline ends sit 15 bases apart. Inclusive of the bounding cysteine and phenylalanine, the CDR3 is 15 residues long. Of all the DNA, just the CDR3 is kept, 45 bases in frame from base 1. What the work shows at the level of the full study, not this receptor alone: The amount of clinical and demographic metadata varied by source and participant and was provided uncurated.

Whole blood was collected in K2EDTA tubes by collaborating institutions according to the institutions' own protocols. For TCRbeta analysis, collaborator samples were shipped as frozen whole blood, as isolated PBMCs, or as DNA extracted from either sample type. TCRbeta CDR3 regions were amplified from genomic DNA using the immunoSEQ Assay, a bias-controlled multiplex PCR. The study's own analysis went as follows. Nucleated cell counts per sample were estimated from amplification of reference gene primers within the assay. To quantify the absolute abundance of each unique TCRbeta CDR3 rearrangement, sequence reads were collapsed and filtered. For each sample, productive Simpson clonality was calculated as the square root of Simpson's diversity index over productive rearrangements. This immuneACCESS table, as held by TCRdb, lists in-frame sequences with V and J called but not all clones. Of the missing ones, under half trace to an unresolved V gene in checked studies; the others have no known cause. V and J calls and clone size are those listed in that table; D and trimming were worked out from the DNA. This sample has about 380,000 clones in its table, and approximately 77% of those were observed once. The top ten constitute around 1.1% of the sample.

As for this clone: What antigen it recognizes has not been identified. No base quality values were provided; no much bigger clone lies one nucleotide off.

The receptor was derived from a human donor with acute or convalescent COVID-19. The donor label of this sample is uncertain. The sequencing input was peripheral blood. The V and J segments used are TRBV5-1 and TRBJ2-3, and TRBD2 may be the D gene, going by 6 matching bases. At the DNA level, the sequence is TGCGCCAGCAGCAGCGACGGGGGATTAACAGATACGCAGTATTTT. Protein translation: CASSSDGGLTDTQYF.